The 4 T cell receptor beta chains below come from one sample, sequenced in a study of response to subunit inactivated influenza vaccine. TCRdb fed the RT-PCR reads into MiXCR, producing one record per CDR3 protein. The sample consists of hundreds of thousands of distinct CDR3 sequences, over 11% of them appearing once. Material: PBMCs from blood, obtained 14 to 15 days before vaccination. The receptors shown here come from a man aged 45-65 years who received an inactivated influenza vaccine.

V is TRBV20-1 and J is TRBJ2-5, with 15 bases matching TRBD2. The CDR3 covers 15 residues. The germline V gene has CDR1 DFQATT and CDR2 SNEGSKA (reference sequence). The CDR3 loop is CSGTSGRLGRETQYF. The CDR3 DNA reads TGCAGCGGGACTAGCGGGAGGCTCGGGAGGGAGACCCAGTACTTC.

This clonotype was observed many times. This rearrangement joins TRBV6-2 or TRBV6-3 to TRBJ2-3; 9 nucleotides match TRBD2. Losses at the gene ends were 6 bases for V and 4 bases for J; bases not matched to a gene: 8. Germline assignment: CDR1 MNHEY and CDR2 SVGEGT. This CDR3 is 15 amino acids long. The CDR3 DNA is TGTGCCAGCAGGCTTAGCGGGAGCTCCCCAGATACGCAGTATTTT. Amino acid sequence: CASRLSGSSPDTQYF.

This clonotype has a count of ten or more. The V call is TRBV20-1, the J call TRBJ2-1; no reliable D call. This CDR3 contains 12 residues. Between the trimmed V and J ends, which lost 1 base and 9 bases, there was a span of 10 bases. Germline CDR1 reads DFQATT; CDR2 reads SNEGSKA (reference sequence). The CDR3 DNA reads as TGCAGTGCTAGAGGGACCCACGGTGAGCAGTTCTTC. It codes for CSARGTHGEQFF.

The V and J genes are TRBV6-1 and TRBJ2-5; 10 bases are a match to TRBD1. The V and J ends lost 6 bases and 7 bases, in that order; junction bases with no gene match: 8. The CDR3 length is 14 residues. Per germline, CDR1 MNHNS and CDR2 SASEGT. The CDR3 DNA is TGTGCCAGCAGATTCGGACAGGGGGACGGGACCCAGTACTTC. It codes for CASRFGQGDGTQYF.